Listed below are T cell receptor beta chains from one sample, sequenced in a study of blood T cells in healthy people across ages. TCRdb recomputed calls from the 5' RACE reads with MiXCR, one row per CDR3 protein. The table has about 650,000 distinct CDR3 sequences, 32% seen once. Sequencing used blood. The receptor source for this set is an elderly woman in good health. CDR3s include the opening cysteine and the closing phenylalanine or tryptophan. The D gene is left open where the match is weak. Size tells how often a clone was seen (once, few, many) or the class of an expanded clone, and some rows leave it out.

size,V,D,J,DNA,CDR3
many,TRBV7-9,.,TRBJ1-5,TGTGCCAGCAGGTTAAATCAGCCCCAGCATTTT,CASRLNQPQHF
.,TRBV12-3/TRBV12-4,.,TRBJ2-7,TGTGCCAGCAGACTTCCACCAGATGAGCAGTACTTC,CASRLPPDEQYF
.,TRBV5-1,TRBD1,TRBJ1-1,TGCGCCAGCAGGGCATTACAGGGGGCAGGAAGAAACACTGAAGCTTTCTTT,CASRALQGAGRNTEAFF
many,TRBV20-1,TRBD1,TRBJ2-1,TGCAGTGCTCGTCGACAGGGGGGAATAAATGAGCAGTTCTTC,CSARRQGGINEQFF
many,TRBV3-1,.,TRBJ2-7,TGTGCCAGCAGCCAAGGACGGATAAGCTCCTACGAGCAGTACTTC,CASSQGRISSYEQYF
once,TRBV28,.,TRBJ1-1,TGTGCCAGCAGTCTCGACAGGTGGGGCACTGAAGCTTTCTTT,CASSLDRWGTEAFF
many,TRBV7-9,.,TRBJ2-5,TGTGCCAGCACCCCAGGGGGGGGACGAGGAGAGACCCAGTACTTC,CASTPGGGRGETQYF
few,TRBV6-2/TRBV6-3,.,TRBJ1-1,TGTGCCAGCAGTTACTCGATCGGGGTGGGGACTGAAGCTTTCTTT,CASSYSIGVGTEAFF
.,TRBV5-1,.,TRBJ1-1,TGCGCCAGCAGCTTGGAAGGGAAGAACACTGAAGCTTTCTTT,CASSLEGKNTEAFF
few,TRBV10-3,.,TRBJ2-2,TGTGCCATCAGGCCCGACTCCCGAGGGGACACCGGGGAGCTGTTTTTT,CAIRPDSRGDTGELFF
.,TRBV6-5,.,TRBJ1-5,TGTGCCAGCAGTTCTTCATCCGATCAGCCCCAGCATTTT,CASSSSSDQPQHF
.,TRBV5-1,.,TRBJ1-1,TGCGCCAGCAGCTTGTTTCACGGTGGGAACACTGAAGCTTTCTTT,CASSLFHGGNTEAFF
many,TRBV16,TRBD1,TRBJ1-2,TGTGCCAGCAGCCCTTATGGGGGACAGGGAAGGCGCTACACCTTC,CASSPYGGQGRRYTF
.,TRBV18,.,TRBJ2-5,TGTGCCAGCTCACCGGGAGGGGGGGCTAAAGGATACAATGAGCAGTACTTC,CASSPGGGAKGYNEQYF
.,TRBV7-2,.,TRBJ2-4,TGTGCCAGCAGCTTAGTACAGTCCAAAAACATTCAGTACTTC,CASSLVQSKNIQYF
.,TRBV6-5,TRBD1,TRBJ2-7,TGTGCCAGCAGGCTGGACAGGGTACAGGACGAGCAGTACTTT,CASRLDRVQDEQYF
.,TRBV7-9,.,TRBJ2-7,TGTGCCAGCAGCCACCGGAGGGGTGTAGCGGAAGGAGGCTACGAGCAGTACTTC,CASSHRRGVAEGGYEQYF
many,TRBV6-5,TRBD2,TRBJ2-3,TGTGCCAGCAGTTTCTTTGGCGGGGGGGCCGGAGATACGCAGTATTTT,CASSFFGGGAGDTQYF
many,TRBV20-1,.,TRBJ1-2,TGCAGTGCTAGACGGGGAGGGACACCTTATGGGTATGGCTACACCTTC,CSARRGGTPYGYGYTF
many,TRBV6-2/TRBV6-3,.,TRBJ2-1,TGTGCCAGCAGTACCTCTAACCACCCCTACAATGAGCAGTTCTTC,CASSTSNHPYNEQFF
few,TRBV28,.,TRBJ1-2,TGTGCCAGCAGTTTAAGATCCGGGACCTATGGCTACACCTTC,CASSLRSGTYGYTF
many,TRBV29-1,.,TRBJ2-5,TGCAGCGATCTCGGGGCGGCGGAGACCCAGTACTTC,CSDLGAAETQYF
.,TRBV6-1,TRBD2,TRBJ2-1,TGTGGCAGCAGTGCACGGGGGGACGAGCAGTTCTTC,CGSSARGDEQFF
many,TRBV30,.,TRBJ2-7,TGTGCCTGGAACCGCCTAGAGAGCTACGAGCAGTACTTC,CAWNRLESYEQYF
many,TRBV5-1,.,TRBJ2-1,TGCGCCAGCAGCTTGCAGGGCAAGAATGAGCAGTTCTTC,CASSLQGKNEQFF
few,TRBV6-5,TRBD1,TRBJ1-3,TGTGCCACCAAACTACAGGGGATGTCTGGAAACACCATATATTTT,CATKLQGMSGNTIYF
many,TRBV20-1,.,TRBJ2-1,TGCAGTGCCTTGAAGGAACACAATGAGCAGTTCTTC,CSALKEHNEQFF
.,TRBV29-1,.,TRBJ2-4,TGCAGCGTTCTGGCGGGGTTGGAGGTGTACTTC,CSVLAGLEVYF
many,TRBV29-1,TRBD1,TRBJ1-2,TGCAGCGTTGAAGATCCCTGGGGGGACAGCCCCGACTATGGCTACACCTTC,CSVEDPWGDSPDYGYTF
few,TRBV27,.,TRBJ2-7,TGTGCCAGCAGTGCCGGGACACACGGATGCTACGAGCAGTACTTC,CASSAGTHGCYEQYF
many,TRBV6-1,.,TRBJ2-2,TGTGCCAGCAGCCGGACCGGGACGGGGACGAACACCGGGGAGCTGTTTTTT,CASSRTGTGTNTGELFF
many,TRBV10-3,.,TRBJ2-4,TGTGCCATCAGTGAGGGAATTAATGAGGCCAAAAACATTCAGTACTTC,CAISEGINEAKNIQYF
many,TRBV27,.,TRBJ2-3,TGTGCCAGCAGTTCCCCCCTCCGGGGCACAGATACGCAGTATTTT,CASSSPLRGTDTQYF
.,TRBV4-1,.,TRBJ1-2,TGCGCCAGCAGCCAGACAGAGCAATATGGCTACACCTTC,CASSQTEQYGYTF
many,TRBV20-1,.,TRBJ1-2,TGCAGTGCTAGCGTCGCGGGGAGCTATGGCTACACCTTC,CSASVAGSYGYTF
.,TRBV6-5,.,TRBJ2-2,TGTGCCAGCAGTTACCCCAGGGGCGCCGGGGAGCTGTTTTTT,CASSYPRGAGELFF
.,TRBV7-8,TRBD1,TRBJ1-2,TGTGCCAGCAGCTTAGGGCAGGGGGCGAAAGGCTACACCTTC,CASSLGQGAKGYTF
once,TRBV13,TRBD2,TRBJ2-3,TGTGCCAGCAGCCTGCCGGGACTAGGTTCTAGCACAGGTACGCAGTATTTT,CASSLPGLGSSTGTQYF
.,TRBV15,TRBD2,TRBJ2-1,TGTGCCACCAGCAGGGATGGGACTAGCGGGATCAATGAGCAGTTCTTC,CATSRDGTSGINEQFF
.,TRBV7-2,.,TRBJ1-2,TGTGACAGCAGCCCGTTAACAGGGAGCTATGGCTACACCTTC,CDSSPLTGSYGYTF
many,TRBV30,TRBD1,TRBJ2-4,TGTGCCTGGGAGGGACAGGGAGGGTGGAAAAACATTCAGTACTTC,CAWEGQGGWKNIQYF
many,TRBV12-3/TRBV12-4,.,TRBJ2-4,TGTGCCAGCAGTTTCGAAAACATTCAGTACTTC,CASSFENIQYF